There are a few counts of the clone carrying this TCR beta chain. Its specificity is unknown. This sample was included in a study of persistence of HIV-infected CD4 T cells. Looking at the study overall: Suppressive ART had lasted a median of about 8 years.

Lysates of CMV-infected fibroblasts at 10 ug/mL stimulated these cells. CD40L/CD69 double-negative CD45RO-high memory CD4+ T cells were collected. These HIV-1-infected adults initiated suppressive ART in chronic infection. Donors had CD4+ T cell counts above 400 cells/uL and were CMV-seropositive. Stimulated PBMCs had first been depleted of CD8+ T cells. V was clipped by 6 bases and J by 8 bases; unmatched bases: 8. The CDR3 covers 14 residues. From germline, CDR1 is ENHRY and CDR2 SYGVKD. This was the immunoSEQ version 4 assay in survey mode. Some clones are missing from TCRdb's copy, which holds only in-frame ones; the method was immunoSEQ multiplex PCR. In the table there are tens of thousands of clones, roughly 78% of which are singletons.

The receptor was derived from an adult woman with HIV who was CMV-seropositive. Sequencing used CD4+ T cells sorted from PBMCs after roughly 18-hour stimulation, obtained from a patient who received antiretroviral therapy. The chain uses TRBV10-3 and TRBJ2-2; 8 positions agree with TRBD1. The CDR3 DNA follows: TGTGCCATCAGCCAACAGGGGGGCCAGGGGGAGCTGTTTTTT. It yields the protein CAISQQGGQGELFF.